The T cell receptor (beta chain) described here comes from a study of regulatory T cells in long-lasting Graves disease. The table lists this clonotype with many counts. Its antigen is unknown. Trimming removed 1 base from V and 0 bases from J, with 10 bases in between. This CDR3 has 16 amino acids. Germline lookup yields CDR1 KGHDR and CDR2 SFDVKD. General observations from the study: Accuracy was possibly reduced by small sample size. Persistent disease showed a preference for TRBV28, TRBJ1-2 and TRBJ2-5.

The sample's time point: newly diagnosed GD, antithyroid drugs for less than 3 months. The TCR library used RNA extracted from PBMCs. Construction of TCR beta libraries relied on iRepertoire HTBI primers and on Arm-PCR targeting CDR3 regions. MiXCR, run by TCRdb on the multiplex PCR reads, gives a single entry per CDR3 protein. The table records 200,000 to 250,000 distinct CDR3 sequences, around 16% of them present only once. Here the sequenced sample was peripheral blood mononuclear cells (PBMCs), taken at new diagnosis, from a patient treated with antithyroid drugs. J is TRBJ2-3 and V is TRBV24-1, with D possibly being TRBD1 (5 bases). This TCR came from a female donor with Graves disease. CDR3 nucleotides: TGTGCCACCAGTGATTTTCGACAGAGAAGCACAGATACGCAGTATTTT. It encodes CATSDFRQRSTDTQYF.